These 6 T cell receptor beta chains came from one sample sequenced in a study of human T cells and chemical hapten exposure. Time point given: pre-sensitization, week 0. Treatment: therapeutic diphenylcyclopropenone sensitization with weekly scalp DPC. TCRdb reprocessed the RACE reads via MiXCR and lists one record per CDR3 protein. The sample has around 60,000 distinct CDR3 sequences, about 6.7% seen once. Source: whole blood, taken in connection with sensitization to the hapten diphenylcyclopropenone (DPC). These receptors came from a woman younger than 45 with alopecia areata. Some clones in this sample may be carry-over from other donors' samples.

This clonotype was seen repeatedly, ten times or more. V gene TRBV18 combines with J gene TRBJ2-5; 7 bases are shared with TRBD1. The V gene's germline CDR1 is KGHSH and CDR2 LQKENI. The CDR3 is 14 residues long. With 4 bases clipped from V and 3 bases from J, the junction kept 5 bases outside the gene matches. CDR3 DNA sequence: TGTGCCAGCTCACTACGGACAGGAGAAGAGACCCAGTACTTC. Translated: CASSLRTGEETQYF. Full variable domain (missing parts from reference TRBV18 and TRBJ2-5): NAGVMQNPRHLVRRRGQEARLRCSPMKGHSHVYWYRQLPEEGLKFMVYLQKENIIDESGMPKERFSAEFPKEGPSILRIQQVVRGDSAAYFCASSLRTGEETQYFGPGTRLLVL.

This clonotype was recorded many times. The CDR3 sequence: CASSHSGETQYF. CDR3 coding DNA: TGTGCCAGCAGCCATTCTGGGGAGACCCAGTACTTC. V gene TRBV14 combines with J gene TRBJ2-5; no firm D call. The V and J ends lost 3 bases and 5 bases respectively, with 7 bases between them. The germline V gene has CDR1 SGHDN and CDR2 FVKESK. This CDR3 is built from 12 residues.

This clonotype was recorded a few times. The genes are TRBV3-1 and TRBJ1-2; D remains ambiguous. This CDR3 comprises 14 residues. Trimming pared 1 base from V and 1 base from J, leaving 7 bases between. Looked up from germline, CDR1 is LGHDT and CDR2 is YNNKEL (reference sequence). The CDR3: CASSQGVVNYGYTF. The CDR3 nucleotides are TGTGCCAGCAGCCAAGGGGTGGTTAACTATGGCTACACCTTC.

This clonotype came up many times. This rearrangement joins TRBV12-3 or TRBV12-4 to TRBJ2-1; 7 bases are a match to TRBD1. Losses at the gene ends were 6 bases for V and 5 bases for J; bases not matched to a gene: 10. The CDR3 is 15 residues long. The CDR3 nucleotides read TGTGCCAGCAGCCAGGGACAGAAGGGAAACAATGAGCAGTTCTTC. Translating gives CASSQGQKGNNEQFF.

This clonotype showed up just a few times. V is TRBV5-6 and J is TRBJ2-7; no firm D call. CDR3 length: 12 residues. Germline assignment: CDR1 SGHDT and CDR2 YYEEEE. V gave up 1 base and J gave up 11 bases, with 13 bases separating them. CDR3 in amino acids: CASSLPTDLEYF. CDR3 nucleotides: TGTGCCAGCAGCTTGCCAACTGACTTGGAGTACTTC.

This clonotype was observed at least ten times. The rearrangement joins TRBV29-1 to TRBJ2-7; 8 bases are a match to TRBD1. Unmatched junction bases numbered 5, after V lost 5 bases and J lost 2 bases. Germline loops: CDR1 SQVTM, CDR2 ANQGSEA. There are 13 residues in the CDR3. CDR3 DNA sequence: TGCAGCGTTACCGGGACAGGAACCTACGAGCAGTACTTC. Its protein is CSVTGTGTYEQYF.